Below, one T cell receptor beta chain is given with its context. The source of the sample is a study of T cell repertoires in cytomegalovirus infection. There are 13 residues in the CDR3. The V gene lost 4 bases and the J gene lost 4 bases, with 13 bases spanning the gap. In germline, CDR1 is SQVTM, CDR2 ANQGSEA. TCRdb fed the reads into MiXCR, producing one record per CDR3 protein. The sample lists 200,000 or so distinct CDR3 sequences; 28% were seen once. The sequenced material came from PBMCs. The sequence was collected from a human donor in good health (CMV status not recorded). Some clones in this sample may be carry-over from other donors' samples. V usage is TRBV29-1 and J usage is TRBJ2-5, with D tentatively TRBD2 (5 bases). The DNA of the CDR3 is TGCAGCGTTGGATCCGGGAACGGAGAGACCCAGTACTTC. As protein: CSVGSGNGETQYF.